These 10 T cell receptor beta chains were sequenced from one sample in a study of cytomegalovirus exposure and HLA in healthy donors. The PCR was carried out with 60 Vbeta primers and 13 Jbeta primers. Only in-frame clones appear in the TCRdb table, and some are missing; sequencing was by immunoSEQ multiplex PCR. The sample has some 200,000 clones; 65% to 85% are singletons. The sequenced sample was PBMCs. Receptor source: a man aged 50-59 years in good health and CMV-seronegative.

The chain joins TRBV28 to TRBJ1-1, with 9 bases lining up with TRBD1. The CDR3 length is 15 residues. J was trimmed by 1 base and V by 4 bases; bases with no gene match: 4. Looked up from germline, CDR1 is MDHEN and CDR2 is SYDVKM. DNA of the CDR3: TGTGCCAGCAGTTCAGGGACAGGGAAGAACACTGAAGCTTTCTTT. This codes for CASSSGTGKNTEAFF.

This rearrangement joins TRBV27 to TRBJ2-7; 10 nucleotides align to TRBD2. V lost 2 bases, J lost 2 bases, and 3 bases stayed unmatched. Germline CDR1 reads MNHEY; CDR2 reads SMNVEV (reference sequence). This CDR3 is 15 amino acids long. The CDR3 protein is CASSLKREGAYEQYF. CDR3 DNA: TGTGCCAGCAGTTTAAAGCGGGAGGGGGCCTACGAGCAGTACTTC.

The chain couples TRBV9 to TRBJ2-1; 9 bases map to TRBD1. The CDR3 covers 15 residues. V shed 4 bases, J shed 3 bases, and the junction held 5 bases outside the gene matches. CDR1 is SGDLS, CDR2 YYNGEE, per germline. CDR3 protein: CASSRGQGNYNEQFF. The CDR3 DNA sequence: TGTGCCAGCAGCAGGGGACAGGGTAACTACAATGAGCAGTTCTTC.

The V gene is TRBV27, the J gene TRBJ1-1, with a tentative D call TRBD1 (5 bases). The CDR3 runs 14 residues. V lost 6 bases and J lost 6, with 17 bases in between. Germline-derived CDR1 and CDR2 are MNHEY and SMNVEV (reference sequence). CDR3 sequence reads: CASRYRRDSSEAFF. The DNA for the CDR3 is TGTGCCAGCAGATATCGCAGGGACTCATCTGAAGCTTTCTTT.

The chain recombines TRBV15 with TRBJ1-5; 7 bases align to TRBD1. V lost 0 bases and J lost 2; bases outside the gene matches: 1. The germline V gene has CDR1 LNHNV and CDR2 YYDKDF (reference sequence). The length of the CDR3 is 15 residues. The CDR3 nucleotides read TGTGCCACCAGCAGAGATACAGGGGGCAATCAGCCCCAGCATTTT. It yields the protein CATSRDTGGNQPQHF.

CDR3 coding DNA: TGCGCCAGCAGCTTGGTGGGGCAGGGTAGCTACGAGCAGTACTTC. It is translated as CASSLVGQGSYEQYF. V and J are TRBV5-1 and TRBJ2-7; possible D gene TRBD1, 5 bases. The CDR3 length is 15 residues. Between the trimmed V and J ends, which lost 0 bases and 3 bases, there was a span of 13 bases. CDR1 and CDR2 from the germline V gene are SGHRS and YFSETQ.

V and J are TRBV19 and TRBJ1-5, with TRBD1 as a possible D gene (6 bases). Germline CDR1 is LNHDA and CDR2 is SQIVND (reference sequence). The CDR3 spans 14 residues. Trimming left V 7 bases short and J 2 bases short, with 12 bases between. The CDR3 reads CASTGRQGNQPQHF. CDR3 bases: TGTGCCAGTACCGGCCGACAGGGCAATCAGCCCCAGCATTTT. Complete variable domain (other parts from reference TRBV19 and TRBJ1-5): DGGITQSPKYLFRKEGQNVTLSCEQNLNHDAMYWYRQDPGQGLRLIYYSQIVNDFQKGDIAEGYSVSREKKESFPLTVTSAQKNPTAFYLCASTGRQGNQPQHFGDGTRLSIL.

The chain couples TRBV28 to TRBJ2-7; 7 nucleotides align to TRBD1. The trim removed 1 base at V and 4 bases at J, leaving 7 bases unmatched. The CDR3 sequence is 15 residues long. Looked up from germline, CDR1 is MDHEN and CDR2 is SYDVKM. The CDR3 DNA reads as TGTGCCAGCAGTTTATCCGGGACAGCCTCATACGAGCAGTACTTC. Translated, it gives CASSLSGTASYEQYF.

The CDR3 loop is CASSRGPSGLAGEGPYNEQFF. The CDR3 DNA reads TGTGCCAGCAGCCGAGGGCCCTCGGGACTAGCGGGAGAGGGACCCTACAATGAGCAGTTCTTC. The rearrangement uses TRBV4-2 and TRBJ2-1, with 14 nucleotides matching TRBD2. This CDR3 spans 21 amino acids. The ends lost 4 bases at V and 2 bases at J; junction bases unmatched: 16. Germline V gives CDR1 LGHNA, CDR2 YNFKEQ.

This clone has just one count. This chain uses TRBV6-6 with TRBJ1-5; D might be TRBD1 (5 bases). Germline CDR1 is MNHNY and CDR2 is SVGAGI (reference sequence). The CDR3 has 14 residues. With 6 bases removed from V and 0 bases from J, the gap between germline ends came to 9 bases. The CDR3 spells CASRTELSNQPQHF. The CDR3 DNA reads TGTGCCAGCAGGACAGAACTTAGCAATCAGCCCCAGCATTTT.